The source of this T cell receptor (beta chain) is a study of T-cell reconstitution after alpha-beta-depleted transplantation in children. The CDR3 has 14 amino acids. The germline V gene encodes CDR1 SGHRS and CDR2 YFSETQ. V lost 0 bases and J lost 7, with 14 bases in between. Using unique molecular identifiers, the investigators prepared the TCRbeta library. In TCRdb, the PCR reads were re-called with MiXCR into one record per CDR3 protein. Of some 400,000 distinct CDR3 sequences listed, 20% were seen once; the top ten hold over 3.5%. The gene calls are TRBV5-1 and TRBJ2-7, with a weak D call TRBD1 (5 bases). The receptor's source is a human donor who donated a stem cell graft to a child with acute myeloid leukemia. The source was PBMCs from the stem cell graft donor, collected from the stem cell graft. Here the CDR3 DNA reads TGCGCCAGCAGCTTGGCGGCAGGGATTGGGGAGCAGTACTTC. Translated, it gives CASSLAAGIGEQYF.